This TCR beta chain was sequenced during a study of identical twins. Findings of the study overall: Monozygotic twins shared more out-of-frame TCR alpha than recombination models predicted.

The V end lost 5 bases, the J end lost 2 bases, and 12 bases lay between the germline ends. Per germline, CDR1 PRHDT and CDR2 FYEKMQ (reference sequence). CDR3 length equals 14 residues. TCRdb reprocessed the 5' RACE reads via MiXCR and lists one record per CDR3 protein. The data contain about 790,000 distinct CDR3 sequences, 15% to 20% of them singletons. All donors were healthy, and all were Caucasian. This clonotype was seen at least ten times. The antigen is unknown. The same data also contributed to another study, on T cells expressing NK-cell markers. That work adds: Repertoire data for TCR beta were derived from sorted T cells (CD3+CD56+NKG2C+, CD3+CD56+NKG2C- and CD3+CD56-NKG2C+). Sorting of alpha-beta TCR T cells alone was achieved in several experiments with an anti-gamma-delta TCR antibody.

The chain links TRBV13 to TRBJ1-1, with unresolved D. The sequence was obtained from a woman aged 18-35 years in good health. Source material: PBMCs. CDR3 DNA: TGTGCCAGCAGCCCCCCGGACGGCAACACTGAAGCTTTCTTT. The encoded protein is CASSPPDGNTEAFF. Based on the CDR3 plus reference TRBV13 and TRBJ1-1, the full variable domain is AAGVIQSPRHLIKEKRETATLKCYPIPRHDTVYWYQQGPGQDPQFLISFYEKMQSDKGSIPDRFSAQQFSDYHSELNMSSLELGDSALYFCASSPPDGNTEAFFGQGTRLTVV.